This T cell receptor beta chain was recovered during a study of blood T cell repertoires in COVID-19 (dated by TCRdb to 2018 to 2020). Notes on the research overall: Samples from collaborators originated in the United States, Italy and Spain and spanned both the acute and convalescent phases of COVID-19. The material from the prospective study consisted of cDNA or gDNA derived from T cells, B-cell-depleted T cells, or PBMCs. Deeply sampled blood TCRbeta repertoires from subjects exposed to, actively infected with, or recovered from COVID-19 were included in the dataset. The repertoires were made available in a free public database intended to serve as a resource for research on the immune response to SARS-CoV-2. Samples came from the ongoing ImmuneRACE study (first 160 participants) plus 1,254 subjects from 6 global collaborators. The sample metadata nearly always contained a de-identified subject ID, COVID-19 status, age in years and sex. Where available, HLA class I and class II types were obtained from metadata supplied by the sample provider rather than from assay-based typing.

Based on the germline V gene, the CDR1 and CDR2 sequences are MGHDK and SYGVNS. The CDR3 goes from the cysteine to the phenylalanine over 15 residues. The retained sequence is limited to the CDR3, 45 bases, with the frame set at the first base. V lost 3 bases and J lost 1 base, and the count of bases not matched to a germline gene is 4. TCRbeta CDR3 regions were amplified from genomic DNA by means of the immunoSEQ Assay, a bias-controlled multiplex PCR. As for how the authors treated the data: The number of nucleated cells in each sample was estimated by amplification of reference gene primers within the assay. To quantify the absolute abundance of each unique TCRbeta CDR3 rearrangement, sequence reads were collapsed and filtered. For each sample, productive Simpson clonality was calculated as the square root of Simpson's diversity index over productive rearrangements. The table was pulled from immuneACCESS by TCRdb, which kept in-frame rearrangements only. Such tables lose some clones; where checked, under half of the loss comes from unresolved V genes, and the rest has no known cause. That table gives V, J and clone size, and the DNA gave D and trimming. The sample has some 70,000 clones on record, nearly 85% of them singletons. Together, the top ten hold 1.8% of the sample.

The collaborating institutions used their own protocols to collect whole blood in K2EDTA tubes. For TCRbeta analysis, collaborator samples were shipped as frozen whole blood, as isolated PBMCs, or as DNA extracted from either sample type. The paper as a whole reports these results and caveats: The quantity of clinical and demographic metadata differed by source and by participant and was supplied without curation.

A remark on this clone: The specificity of this receptor is unknown. Base quality data are lacking; no much larger clone is found one base away.

Here the chain combines TRBV25-1 and TRBJ2-5; TRBD2 lines up with 8 middle nucleotides. The sequenced material came from peripheral blood. The TCR comes from a woman aged 60-75 years with acute or convalescent COVID-19. The CDR3 loop reads CASSDVGRAQETQYF. The DNA is TGTGCCAGCAGTGATGTCGGGAGGGCCCAAGAGACCCAGTACTTC.